These T cell receptor beta chains were read from a single sample in a study of OX40 agonist ivuxolimab in advanced cancers. The repertoire was sequenced with immunoSEQ multiplex PCR; TCRdb's copy has only in-frame clones and lacks some. The sample has more than 25,000 clones; approximately 86% are singletons. The sample consisted of CD4+ or CD8+ T cells sorted from blood, taken in a trial of the OX40 agonist ivuxolimab. All receptors derive from an adult with an advanced solid tumor such as melanoma, head and neck, liver or kidney cancer. The CDR3 runs from the conserved cysteine through the conserved F or W. A D gene is named only where the DNA matches it firmly. The listing skips clone size in some rows; elsewhere it reads once, few, many or a size class.

clone_size j_call d_call v_call cdr3_nt cdr3_aa
. TRBJ2-7 TRBD2 TRBV11-3 TGTGCCAGCAGCCCCCCGCCCCGGGGGAGGGTCGACGAGCAGTACTTC CASSPPPRGRVDEQYF
. TRBJ2-1 TRBD2 TRBV4-2 TGTGCCAGCGCGCTAGCGGGAAGGGACAATGAGCAGTTCTTC CASALAGRDNEQFF
. TRBJ1-2 . TRBV28 TGTGCCAGCAGTCCTCCCCTACAGGGTACCTATGGCTACACCTTC CASSPPLQGTYGYTF
. TRBJ1-6 TRBD1 TRBV5-6 TGTGCCAGCAGCTTGGAGTTCAGGGGGGGCAATTCACCCCTCCACTTT CASSLEFRGGNSPLHF
medium-sized TRBJ1-2 TRBD1 TRBV19 TGTGCCAGTAGTATTCTCGGGACAGCCCACTATGGCTACACCTTC CASSILGTAHYGYTF
. TRBJ2-2 . TRBV4-2 TGTGCCAGCACAACCACCGACTCGACCGGGGAGCTGTTTTTT CASTTTDSTGELFF
medium-sized TRBJ2-1 TRBD2 TRBV6-4 TGTGCCAGCAGTGACTTAGCGGGGGAGGTCGGTGAGCAGTTCTTC CASSDLAGEVGEQFF
. TRBJ2-7 . TRBV6-1 TGTGCCAGCAGTGAATTGGGGGCTAGCGCATACGACGAGCAGTACTTC CASSELGASAYDEQYF
. TRBJ2-1 TRBD2 TRBV19 TGTGCCAGTATCCTAGCGGAGACCATATTACAATCGTATGAGCAGTTCTTC CASILAETILQSYEQFF
. TRBJ2-4 . TRBV9 TGTGCCAGCAGCGACGAAGAGTTCGGGGACATTCAGTACTTC CASSDEEFGDIQYF
. TRBJ1-5 . TRBV2 TGTGCCAGCTTCTCCGACGGTAGCAATCAGCCCCAGCATTTT CASFSDGSNQPQHF
. TRBJ2-1 . TRBV6-4 TGTGCCAGCAGTGACAGGGGGAGGAATGAGCAGTTCTTC CASSDRGRNEQFF
. TRBJ2-1 . TRBV5-6 TGTGCCAGCAGCCCGCTAAACGTTAACCAGAAGCAGTTCTTC CASSPLNVNQKQFF
. TRBJ2-3 . TRBV29-1 TGCAGCGTTCCGGGTGCAGATACGCAGTATTTT CSVPGADTQYF
. TRBJ2-2 . TRBV6-5 TGTGCCAGCTGTCTAGCTATTGGTGGCGGGGAGCTGTTTTTT CASCLAIGGGELFF
. TRBJ1-1 . TRBV7-6 TGTGCCAGCAGCCGGTGGGGACAAGCGAACACTGAAGCTTTCTTT CASSRWGQANTEAFF
. TRBJ2-1 . TRBV7-9 TGTGCCAGCAACCCGCCAGAGGTATGGGACAATGAGCAGTTCTTC CASNPPEVWDNEQFF
few TRBJ2-4 TRBD2 TRBV2 TGTGCCAGCAGTGAGATGGGACTAGCGGACCCGTGGGCCAAAAACATTCAGTACTTC CASSEMGLADPWAKNIQYF
few TRBJ2-1 TRBD2 TRBV11-3 TGTGCCAGCAACTACGGGGGGGCCGGGGATGAGCAGTTCTTC CASNYGGAGDEQFF
. TRBJ2-7 TRBD1 TRBV6-5 TGTGCCAGCACCCCTCGGGGACAGCTCTCCTACGAGCAGTACTTC CASTPRGQLSYEQYF
. TRBJ2-5 TRBD1 TRBV13 TGTGCCAGCAGCGACCCGGACAGGGAAGAGACCCAGTACTTC CASSDPDREETQYF
. TRBJ2-4 . TRBV20-1 TGCAGTGCTCCTCTAGACATTCAGTACTTC CSAPLDIQYF
. TRBJ1-4 . TRBV7-8 TGTGCCAGCAGCCCACGGATAGGGGGGCAGGAAAAACTGTTTTTT CASSPRIGGQEKLFF
. TRBJ2-7 . TRBV6-5 TGTGCCAGCAGAGGACAGTTCAAGGGGGAGCAGTACTTC CASRGQFKGEQYF
. TRBJ2-7 TRBD2 TRBV27 TGTGCCACCCAACTAGCGGGGGGTTTAGGTTACGAGCAGTACTTC CATQLAGGLGYEQYF
. TRBJ2-1 TRBD1 TRBV28 TGTGCCAGCAGCCTACCGGGACAGAAAAACACCTACAATGAGCAGTTCTTC CASSLPGQKNTYNEQFF
. TRBJ2-5 . TRBV27 TGTGCCAGCAGTCCCTCCGGACGGGGCCAAGAGACCCAGTACTTC CASSPSGRGQETQYF
few TRBJ1-2 . TRBV4-3 TGCGCCAGCAGCCCTTCCTTCCCCCCTAACTATGGCTACACCTTC CASSPSFPPNYGYTF
. TRBJ2-3 TRBD1 TRBV27 TGTGCCAGCAGTTTATACAGGGGGCAGGATACGCAGTATTTT CASSLYRGQDTQYF
. TRBJ1-6 . TRBV6-5 TGTGCCAGCAGTTCAGGGGCCTATAATTCACCCCTCCACTTT CASSSGAYNSPLHF
. TRBJ1-1 . TRBV28 TGTGCCAGCAGTCCTACCGGGCTGAACACTGAAGCTTTCTTT CASSPTGLNTEAFF
. TRBJ2-7 . TRBV6-6 TGTGCCAGCAGTTACGGTTTTTCCTACGAGCAGTACTTC CASSYGFSYEQYF
. TRBJ2-1 . TRBV19 TGTGCCAGTAGTCTACAGTACAATGAGCAGTTCTTC CASSLQYNEQFF
. TRBJ2-1 TRBD2 TRBV6-1 TGTGCCAGCAGTGAAACCAGCGGGACCTACAATGAGCAGTTCTTC CASSETSGTYNEQFF
. TRBJ2-1 TRBD2 TRBV6-6 TGTGCCAGCAGTCTATTTTCGGGGGGGCCAATCAATGAGCAGTTCTTC CASSLFSGGPINEQFF
. TRBJ2-7 TRBD1 TRBV2 TGTGCCAGCCTAACGCAGGGGGCCTACGAGCAGTACTTC CASLTQGAYEQYF
. TRBJ1-3 . TRBV7-9 TGTGCCAGCAGCTTAGCGATAGGAGATGGAAACACCATATATTTT CASSLAIGDGNTIYF
few TRBJ2-1 TRBD2 TRBV6-4 TGTGCCAGCAGTGACAACCCGCCGGGACTAGCGAACAATGAGCAGTTCTTC CASSDNPPGLANNEQFF
. TRBJ2-7 TRBD1 TRBV18 TGTGCCAGCTCACCATCGACAGGGGGCCCCTACGAGCAGTACTTC CASSPSTGGPYEQYF
few TRBJ2-6 . TRBV5-1 TGCGCCAGCAGCCAACAGGGTCTGGGGGCCAACGTCCTGACTTTC CASSQQGLGANVLTF
. TRBJ1-2 . TRBV7-6 TGTGCCAGCAGCCCATACCCCGGGGAGGGCTACACCTTC CASSPYPGEGYTF
. TRBJ2-1 TRBD2 TRBV7-9 TGTGCCAGCAGCCAGGTCAGCGGGGGGGCAGGTGAGCAGTTCTTC CASSQVSGGAGEQFF
. TRBJ2-7 . TRBV9 TGTGCCAGCAGCGTGGATGGACCCTACGAGCAGTACTTC CASSVDGPYEQYF
. TRBJ1-6 . TRBV27 TGTGCCAGCAGTGAGGGATGGGATAATTCACCCCTCCACTTT CASSEGWDNSPLHF
. TRBJ2-1 . TRBV4-1 TGCGCCAGCAGCTCTCGGAGCGCCCCATTGGATGAGCAGTTCTTC CASSSRSAPLDEQFF